The present T cell receptor beta chain was sequenced within a study of high-grade serous ovarian cancer treatment subgroups. Across the study: Mean per sample: about 14,000 reads, about 7,000 unique TCR beta rearrangements.

Concerning this clone: No antigen is known for it.

The table came from immunoSEQ multiplex PCR; TCRdb's copy has only in-frame clones and leaves some out. The sample lists about 3,100 clones, about 77% occurring once. Study-wide results and limits: The analyses considered CDR3 and ignored CDR1 and CDR2. TCR relatedness rose with neoantigen level and trended with mutation load. Different patients shared almost no repertoire; same-patient tumors shared 0.11 to 0.79.

The tumor samples were collected prior to definitive surgery or chemotherapy. The germline gives CDR1 MDHEN, CDR2 SYDVKM. Trimming took 5 bases from V and 6 from J, leaving 17 bases between them. This CDR3 spans 14 amino acids. The sequencing input was tumor tissue. This receptor was obtained from a human donor with high-grade serous ovarian cancer. The chain uses TRBV28 and TRBJ2-7; tentatively, D is TRBD1 (5 bases). The CDR3 loop is CASSNWGLVFEQYF. The CDR3 bases are TGTGCCAGCAGTAACTGGGGCCTGGTCTTCGAGCAGTACTTC. Looking up the rest from reference TRBV28 and TRBJ2-7 gives the full variable domain: DVKVTQSSRYLVKRTGEKVFLECVQDMDHENMFWYRQDPGLGLRLIYFSYDVKMKEKGDIPEGYSVSREKKERFSLILESASTNQTSMYLCASSNWGLVFEQYFGPGTRLTVT.